The 5 T cell receptor beta chains given below trace back to one sample, sequenced in a study of Graves' ophthalmopathy and Graves' hyperthyroidism. Scientists amplified the TCR beta CDR3 regions from RNA transcripts. Scientists carried out first-round RT-PCR using HTBI primers and then a second-round multiplex PCR. A single record per CDR3 protein comes from TCRdb applying MiXCR to the multiplex PCR reads. This sample has about 390,000 distinct CDR3 sequences, with about a sixth found just once. Sequencing was performed on peripheral blood. These receptors were obtained from an adult woman with stable Graves' hyperthyroidism.

There are many counts of this clonotype. The chain uses TRBV6-1 and TRBJ2-7; TRBD1 matches at 8 bases. The germline gives CDR1 MNHNS, CDR2 SASEGT. V shed 6 bases, J shed 3 bases, and the junction held 4 bases outside the gene matches. CDR3 length: 13 residues. CDR3 residues: CASRDGQGYEQYF. The DNA for the CDR3 is TGTGCCAGCAGAGACGGACAGGGCTACGAGCAGTACTTC.

V and J are TRBV5-5 and TRBJ1-3; possible D gene TRBD1, 5 bases. V was pared by 0 bases and J by 0 bases, with 10 bases between. The CDR3 contains 16 residues. From germline, CDR1 is SGHKS and CDR2 YYEKEE (reference sequence). CDR3 region: CASSLALDNSGNTIYF. CDR3 nucleotide sequence: TGTGCCAGCAGCTTGGCTTTGGACAACTCTGGAAACACCATATATTTT.

This clonotype was seen at least ten times. This chain joins TRBV6-5 and TRBJ2-7, with D perhaps matching TRBD1 (6 bases). V was trimmed by 2 bases and J by 4 bases, leaving 9 bases between them. Germline V gives CDR1 MNHEY, CDR2 SVGAGI. The CDR3 has 13 amino acids. The CDR3 loop reads CASSYNRAYEQYF. The CDR3 DNA follows: TGTGCCAGCAGTTACAACAGGGCTTACGAGCAGTACTTC.

In its sample, this clonotype was seen many times. The chain is built from TRBV28 and TRBJ2-2, with TRBD1 identical over 10 bases. Per germline, CDR1 MDHEN and CDR2 SYDVKM. V trimming: 3 bases; J trimming: 6 bases; junction bases outside the gene matches: 7. This CDR3 contains 16 residues. CDR3 residues: CASSFSWTGGPGELFF. The CDR3 DNA sequence: TGTGCCAGCAGTTTTAGTTGGACAGGGGGGCCCGGGGAGCTGTTTTTT.

Details on this clonotype: The junction and the germline gene differ at one end; a read error may be behind it. This sequence joins TRBV12-3 or TRBV12-4 and TRBJ2-5; D assignment may be TRBD1 or TRBD2 (5 bases each). The CDR3 consists of 15 residues. In DNA form, the CDR3 reads TGTGTCAGCAGTTTAGCCAGGGAGTACCAAGAGACCCAGTACTTC. It is translated as CVSSLAREYQETQYF.